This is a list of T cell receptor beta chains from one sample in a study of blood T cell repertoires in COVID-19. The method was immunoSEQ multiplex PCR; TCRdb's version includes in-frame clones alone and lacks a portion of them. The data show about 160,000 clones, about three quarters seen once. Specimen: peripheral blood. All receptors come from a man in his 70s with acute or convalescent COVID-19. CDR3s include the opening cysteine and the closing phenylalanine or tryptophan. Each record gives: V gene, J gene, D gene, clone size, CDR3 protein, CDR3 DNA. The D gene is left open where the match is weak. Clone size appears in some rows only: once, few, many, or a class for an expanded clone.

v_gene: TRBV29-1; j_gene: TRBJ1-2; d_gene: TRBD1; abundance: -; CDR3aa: CSVQTGGSYGYTF; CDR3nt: TGCAGCGTTCAAACAGGGGGCAGCTATGGCTACACCTTC
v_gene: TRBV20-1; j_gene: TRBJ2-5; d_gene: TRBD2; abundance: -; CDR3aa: CSASTSGEETQYF; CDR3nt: TGCAGTGCTAGTACTAGCGGAGAAGAGACCCAGTACTTC
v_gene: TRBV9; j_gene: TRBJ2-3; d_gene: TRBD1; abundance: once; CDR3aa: CASSPGGAPDTQYF; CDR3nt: TGTGCCAGCAGCCCAGGGGGCGCACCAGATACGCAGTATTTT
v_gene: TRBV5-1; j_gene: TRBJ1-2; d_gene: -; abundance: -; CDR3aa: CASTGGTFNYGYTF; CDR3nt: TGCGCCAGCACCGGCGGGACCTTTAACTATGGCTACACCTTC
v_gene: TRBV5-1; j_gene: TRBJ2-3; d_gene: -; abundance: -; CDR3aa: CASSSDSGGDTQYF; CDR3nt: TGCGCCAGCAGCTCCGACAGTGGTGGAGATACGCAGTATTTT
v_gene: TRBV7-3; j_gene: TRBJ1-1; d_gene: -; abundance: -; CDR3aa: CASSTDSPGFSEAFF; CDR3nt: TGTGCCAGCAGCACCGACAGCCCCGGTTTCTCTGAAGCTTTCTTT
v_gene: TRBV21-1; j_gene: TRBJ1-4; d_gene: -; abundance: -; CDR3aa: CGRSRGFETNEKLFF; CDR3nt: TGTGGACGCTCCAGGGGCTTCGAGACTAATGAAAAACTGTTTTTT
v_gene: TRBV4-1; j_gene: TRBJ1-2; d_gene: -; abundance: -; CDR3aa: CASSQDPRDYGYTF; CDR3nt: TGCGCCAGCAGCCAAGACCCCAGGGACTATGGCTACACCTTC
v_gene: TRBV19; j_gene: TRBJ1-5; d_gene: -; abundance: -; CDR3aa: CASGEVSNQPQHF; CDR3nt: TGTGCCAGCGGCGAGGTTAGCAATCAGCCCCAGCATTTT
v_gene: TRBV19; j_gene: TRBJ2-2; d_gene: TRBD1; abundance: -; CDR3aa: CASSIPTGANTGELFF; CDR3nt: TGTGCCAGTAGTATACCCACAGGGGCCAACACCGGGGAGCTGTTTTTT
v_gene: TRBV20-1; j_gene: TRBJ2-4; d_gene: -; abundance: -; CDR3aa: CSARPGGKEYF; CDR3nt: TGCAGTGCTAGGCCGGGGGGCAAAGAGTACTTC
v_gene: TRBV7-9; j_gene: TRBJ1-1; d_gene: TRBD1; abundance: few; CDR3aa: CASSLDGTGVNTEAFF; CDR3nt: TGTGCCAGCAGCTTAGATGGGACAGGGGTAAACACTGAAGCTTTCTTT
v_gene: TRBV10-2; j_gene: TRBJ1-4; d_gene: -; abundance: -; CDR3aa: CASSERQTGEKLFF; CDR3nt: TGCGCCAGCAGTGAGAGGCAAACAGGTGAAAAACTGTTTTTT
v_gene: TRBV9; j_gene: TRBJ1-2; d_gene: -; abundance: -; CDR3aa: CASSVDPESYGYTF; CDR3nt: TGTGCCAGCAGCGTAGATCCGGAGTCGTATGGCTACACCTTC
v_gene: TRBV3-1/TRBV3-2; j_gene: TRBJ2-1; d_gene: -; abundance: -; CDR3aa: CASSPRDNEQFF; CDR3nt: TGTGCCAGCAGCCCGCGGGACAATGAGCAGTTCTTC
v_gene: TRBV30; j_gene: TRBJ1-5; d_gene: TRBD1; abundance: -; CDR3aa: CAWRGQGGNQPQHF; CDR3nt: TGTGCCTGGAGGGGACAGGGCGGCAATCAGCCCCAGCATTTT
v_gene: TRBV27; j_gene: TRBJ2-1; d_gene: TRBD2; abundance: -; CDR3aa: CASSPRGGFGNEQFF; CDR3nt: TGTGCCAGCAGTCCTAGGGGAGGGTTTGGGAATGAGCAGTTCTTC
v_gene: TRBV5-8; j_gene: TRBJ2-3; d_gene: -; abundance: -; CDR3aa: CASSITRVGTDTQYF; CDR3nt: TGTGCCAGCAGCATTACTAGGGTAGGCACAGATACGCAGTATTTT
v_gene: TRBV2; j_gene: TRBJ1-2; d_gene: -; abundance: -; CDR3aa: CASSESQSRANYGYTF; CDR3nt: TGTGCCAGCAGTGAAAGTCAGTCGCGGGCTAACTATGGCTACACCTTC
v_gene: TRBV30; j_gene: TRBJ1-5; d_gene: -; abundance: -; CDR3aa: CAWSRDSNQPQHF; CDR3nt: TGTGCCTGGAGTCGGGATAGCAATCAGCCCCAGCATTTT
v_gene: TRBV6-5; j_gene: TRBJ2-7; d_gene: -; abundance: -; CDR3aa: CASSYDSLVREQYF; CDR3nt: TGTGCCAGCAGTTACGACAGCTTGGTTAGAGAGCAGTACTTC
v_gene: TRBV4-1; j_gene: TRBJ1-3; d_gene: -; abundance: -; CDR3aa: CASSQVGVSGNTIYF; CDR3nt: TGCGCCAGCAGCCAAGTCGGTGTCTCTGGAAACACCATATATTTT
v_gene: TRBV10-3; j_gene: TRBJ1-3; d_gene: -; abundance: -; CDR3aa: CAISEVWGVGNTIYF; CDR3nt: TGTGCCATCAGTGAGGTGTGGGGGGTTGGAAACACCATATATTTT
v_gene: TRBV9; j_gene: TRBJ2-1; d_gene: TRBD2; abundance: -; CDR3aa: CASSAGTVRLAGGPGNEQFF; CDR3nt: TGTGCCAGCAGCGCCGGGACAGTCCGACTAGCGGGGGGGCCGGGGAATGAGCAGTTCTTC
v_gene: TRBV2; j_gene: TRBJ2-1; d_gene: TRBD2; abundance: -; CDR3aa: CASILAGNEQFF; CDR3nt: TGTGCCAGCATACTAGCGGGGAATGAGCAGTTCTTC
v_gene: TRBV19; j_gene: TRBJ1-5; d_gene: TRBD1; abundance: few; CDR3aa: CASSGTVDQPQHF; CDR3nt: TGTGCCAGTAGCGGGACAGTAGATCAGCCCCAGCATTTT
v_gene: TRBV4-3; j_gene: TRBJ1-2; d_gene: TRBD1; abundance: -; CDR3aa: CASSQDRTGPYYGYTF; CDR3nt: TGCGCCAGCAGCCAAGATAGGACAGGGCCATACTATGGCTACACCTTC
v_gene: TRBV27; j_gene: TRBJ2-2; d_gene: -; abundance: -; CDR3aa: CASSLTVLNTGELFF; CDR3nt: TGTGCCAGCAGCCTGACTGTCTTGAACACCGGGGAGCTGTTTTTT
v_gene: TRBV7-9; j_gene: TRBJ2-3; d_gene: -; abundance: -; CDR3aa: CASSRDSLLFFTDTQYF; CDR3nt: TGTGCCAGCAGCCGGGACTCCCTCCTTTTCTTCACAGATACGCAGTATTTT
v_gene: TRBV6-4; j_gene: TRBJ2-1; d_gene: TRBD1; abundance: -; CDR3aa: CASSLYRGTEQFF; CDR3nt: TGTGCCAGCAGTCTCTACAGGGGAACTGAGCAGTTCTTC
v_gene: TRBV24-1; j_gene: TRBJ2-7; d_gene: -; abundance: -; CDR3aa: CATSQATGGYEQYF; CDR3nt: TGTGCCACCAGCCAAGCGACCGGAGGATACGAGCAGTACTTC
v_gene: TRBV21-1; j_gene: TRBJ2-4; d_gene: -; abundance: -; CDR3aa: CASSKDTPSAKNIQYF; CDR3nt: TGTGCCAGCAGCAAAGATACGCCTAGCGCCAAAAACATTCAGTACTTC
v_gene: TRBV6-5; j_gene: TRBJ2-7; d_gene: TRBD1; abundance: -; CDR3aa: CASRVDRVESYEQYF; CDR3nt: TGTGCCAGCAGGGTGGACAGGGTCGAATCTTACGAGCAGTACTTC
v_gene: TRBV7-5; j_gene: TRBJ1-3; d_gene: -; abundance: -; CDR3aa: CARSLRHRENSGNTIYF; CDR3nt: TGTGCCAGAAGCTTAAGACACAGGGAAAACTCTGGAAACACCATATATTTT
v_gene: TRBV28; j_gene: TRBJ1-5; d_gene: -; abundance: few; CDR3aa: CANQRGGNQPQHF; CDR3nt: TGTGCCAATCAGCGGGGGGGCAATCAGCCCCAGCATTTT
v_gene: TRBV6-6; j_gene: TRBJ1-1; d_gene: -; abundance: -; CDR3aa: CASSYGRGLDTEAFF; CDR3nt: TGTGCCAGCAGTTATGGGAGAGGGTTGGACACTGAAGCTTTCTTT
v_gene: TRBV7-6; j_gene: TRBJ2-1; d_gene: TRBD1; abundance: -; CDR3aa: CASSLARGNEQFF; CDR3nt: TGTGCCAGCAGCTTAGCCAGGGGGAATGAGCAGTTCTTC
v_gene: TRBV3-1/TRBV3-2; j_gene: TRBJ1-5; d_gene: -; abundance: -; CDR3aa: CASSPPLNQPQHF; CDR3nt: TGTGCCAGCAGCCCCCCTCTCAATCAGCCCCAGCATTTT
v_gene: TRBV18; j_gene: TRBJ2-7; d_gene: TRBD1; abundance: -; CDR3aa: CASSEIGQGLGEQYF; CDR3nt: TGTGCCAGCTCTGAGATAGGACAGGGGTTAGGGGAGCAGTACTTC
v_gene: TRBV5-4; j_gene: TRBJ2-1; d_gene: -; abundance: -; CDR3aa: CASRTWSSSYNEQFF; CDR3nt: TGTGCCAGCAGAACCTGGAGTAGCTCCTACAATGAGCAGTTCTTC
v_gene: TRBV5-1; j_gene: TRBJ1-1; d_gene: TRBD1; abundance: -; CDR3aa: CASSLAIGQGADTEAFF; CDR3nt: TGCGCCAGCAGCTTGGCAATAGGACAGGGGGCTGATACTGAAGCTTTCTTT
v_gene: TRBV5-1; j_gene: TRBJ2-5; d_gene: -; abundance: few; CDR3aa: CASSLGASGETQYF; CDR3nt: TGCGCCAGCAGCTTGGGGGCGTCGGGGGAGACCCAGTACTTC
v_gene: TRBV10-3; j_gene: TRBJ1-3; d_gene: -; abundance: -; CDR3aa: CAIRNREGNTIYF; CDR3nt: TGTGCCATCAGGAACAGGGAAGGAAACACCATATATTTT
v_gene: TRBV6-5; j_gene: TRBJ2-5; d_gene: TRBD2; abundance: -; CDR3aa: CASSLAGGETQYF; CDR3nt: TGTGCCAGCAGCCTAGCGGGGGGAGAGACCCAGTACTTC
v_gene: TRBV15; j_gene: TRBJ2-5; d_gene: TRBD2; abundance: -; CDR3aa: CATSSLARGLAGEQETQYF; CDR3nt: TGTGCCACCAGCAGCCTTGCCCGAGGACTAGCGGGAGAGCAAGAGACCCAGTACTTC
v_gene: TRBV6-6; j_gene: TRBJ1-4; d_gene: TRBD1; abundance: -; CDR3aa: CASSYGTGGDNEKLFF; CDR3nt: TGTGCCAGCAGTTACGGGACAGGGGGCGATAATGAAAAACTGTTTTTT
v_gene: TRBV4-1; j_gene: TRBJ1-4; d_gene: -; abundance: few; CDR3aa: CASSRSLSTNEKLFF; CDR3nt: TGCGCCAGCAGCCGATCACTATCAACTAATGAAAAACTGTTTTTT
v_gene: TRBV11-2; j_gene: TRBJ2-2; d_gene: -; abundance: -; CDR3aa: CASSGMQGRAGELFF; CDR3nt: TGTGCCAGCAGCGGCATGCAGGGGCGGGCCGGGGAGCTGTTTTTT
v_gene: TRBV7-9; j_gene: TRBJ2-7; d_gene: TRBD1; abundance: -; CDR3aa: CASSLIPGTGRSEQYF; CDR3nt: TGTGCCAGCAGCTTAATTCCCGGGACAGGGAGAAGCGAGCAGTACTTC
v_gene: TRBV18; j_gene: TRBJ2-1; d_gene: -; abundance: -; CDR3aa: CASSPPVGAEDNEQFF; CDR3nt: TGTGCCAGCTCACCACCGGTAGGGGCCGAAGACAATGAGCAGTTCTTC
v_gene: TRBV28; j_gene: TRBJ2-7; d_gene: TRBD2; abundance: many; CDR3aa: CASSSLASGTTYEQYF; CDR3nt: TGTGCCAGCAGTTCTTTAGCTAGCGGGACCACCTACGAGCAGTACTTC
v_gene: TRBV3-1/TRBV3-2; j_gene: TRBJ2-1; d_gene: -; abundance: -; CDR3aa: CASSQANRDPFF; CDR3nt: TGTGCCAGCAGCCAAGCTAACAGGGACCCGTTCTTC